Listed here are 5 T cell receptor beta chains from one sample, sequenced in a study of blood T cell repertoires in COVID-19. The method was immunoSEQ multiplex PCR; TCRdb's version includes in-frame clones alone and lacks a portion of them. The table has over 85,000 clones, roughly 79% seen once. The sequencing input was peripheral blood. Source of these receptors: a woman over 75 with active or convalescent COVID-19.

This clone was counted once. This sequence joins TRBV7-9 and TRBJ2-3, with D possibly TRBD2 on 5 matching bases. The V gene lost 1 base and the J gene lost 5 bases, with 13 bases spanning the gap. Germline V CDR1 and CDR2: SEHNR, FQNEAQ (reference sequence). The CDR3 has 15 amino acids. CDR3 DNA sequence: TGTGCCAGCAGCTTAGTGGACTCAAAGCTAGATACGCAGTATTTT. Its protein product is CASSLVDSKLDTQYF.

The V call is TRBV7-9, the J call TRBJ2-1; TRBD2 is a possible D gene (5 bases). CDR1 and CDR2 from the germline V gene are SEHNR and FQNEAQ (reference sequence). The CDR3 sequence is 12 residues long. Trimming stripped 1 base from V and 12 bases from J, with 10 bases between. The chain's CDR3 is CASSLEGRGQFF. CDR3 DNA: TGTGCCAGCAGCTTAGAAGGCCGGGGGCAGTTCTTC.

The CDR3 loop reads CASARTSEADTQYF. CDR3 DNA: TGCGCCAGCGCCCGGACTAGCGAAGCAGATACGCAGTATTTT. This rearrangement joins TRBV5-1 to TRBJ2-3; the match to TRBD2 covers 9 bases. CDR3 length equals 14 residues. Germline CDR1 and CDR2: SGHRS and YFSETQ. The V gene end was trimmed by 7 bases and the J gene end by 4 bases; junction bases not matched to a gene: 7.

The chain carries TRBV29-1 and TRBJ2-3; 10 bases fit TRBD2. Trimming removed 4 bases from V and 3 bases from J; junction bases left unmatched: 7. This CDR3 comprises 15 residues. Germline CDR1 is SQVTM and CDR2 is ANQGSEA. CDR3 DNA sequence: TGCAGCGTTGTGTATCTAGCGGGAGTTACAGATACGCAGTATTTT. Protein: CSVVYLAGVTDTQYF.

The chain has TRBV28 and TRBJ1-2; 7 nucleotides agree with TRBD1. After removal of 6 bases from V and 1 base from J, the junction contained 8 bases not matched to a gene. The CDR3 spans 15 residues. In germline, CDR1 is MDHEN, CDR2 SYDVKM. The DNA of the CDR3 is TGTGCCAGCAGCGAAGCAGGGGGTCGTAACTATGGCTACACCTTC. As protein: CASSEAGGRNYGYTF.